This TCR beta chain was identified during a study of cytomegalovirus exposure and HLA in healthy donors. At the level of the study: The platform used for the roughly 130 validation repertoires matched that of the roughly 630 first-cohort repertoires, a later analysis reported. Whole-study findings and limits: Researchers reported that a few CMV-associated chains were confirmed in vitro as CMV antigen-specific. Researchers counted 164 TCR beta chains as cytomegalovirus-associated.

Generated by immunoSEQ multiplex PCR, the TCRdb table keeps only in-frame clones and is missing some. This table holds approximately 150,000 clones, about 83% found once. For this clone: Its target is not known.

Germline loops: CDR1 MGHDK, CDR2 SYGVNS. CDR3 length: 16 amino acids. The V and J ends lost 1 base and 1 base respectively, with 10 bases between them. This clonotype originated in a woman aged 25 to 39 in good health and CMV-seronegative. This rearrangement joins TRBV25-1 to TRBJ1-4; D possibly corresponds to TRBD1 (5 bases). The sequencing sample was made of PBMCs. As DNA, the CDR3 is TGTGCCAGCAGTGAATTTCAGACAGAAACTAATGAAAAACTGTTTTTT. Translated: CASSEFQTETNEKLFF.